The TCR beta chain described here comes from a study of blood T cell repertoires in COVID-19. The CDR3 contains 16 residues. V lost 1 base, J lost 7 bases, and 9 bases stayed unmatched. Germline values: CDR1 LGHNA, CDR2 YSLEER. Libraries were prepared by immunoSEQ multiplex PCR; TCRdb keeps only in-frame clonotypes and omits some of them. The data show nearly 110,000 clones, 89% seen once. Input material: peripheral blood. The origin of this receptor is a man aged 40-49 years with active or convalescent COVID-19. This chain joins TRBV4-3 and TRBJ2-7; 11 nucleotides line up with TRBD2. The CDR3 sequence is CASSQGALAGVWEQYF. The DNA for the CDR3 is TGCGCCAGCAGCCAAGGGGCACTAGCGGGAGTCTGGGAGCAGTACTTC.